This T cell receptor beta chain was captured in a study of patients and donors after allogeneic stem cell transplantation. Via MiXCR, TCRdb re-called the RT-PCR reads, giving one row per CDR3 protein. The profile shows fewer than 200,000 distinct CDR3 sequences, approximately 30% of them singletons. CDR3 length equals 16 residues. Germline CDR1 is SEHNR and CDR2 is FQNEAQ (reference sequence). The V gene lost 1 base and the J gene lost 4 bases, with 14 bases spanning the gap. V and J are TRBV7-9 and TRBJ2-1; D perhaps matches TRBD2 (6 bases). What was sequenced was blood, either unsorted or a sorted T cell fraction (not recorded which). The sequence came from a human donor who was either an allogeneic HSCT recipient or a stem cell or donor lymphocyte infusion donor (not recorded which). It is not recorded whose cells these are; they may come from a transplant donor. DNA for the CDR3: TGTGCCAGCAGCTTAGTCGGGCAGGGAGGATACAATGAGCAGTTCTTC. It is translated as CASSLVGQGGYNEQFF.